These 5 T cell receptor beta chains originate from one sample sequenced in a study of T cells in Graves' hyperthyroidism and ophthalmopathy. TCR beta CDR3 regions were amplified from RNA. RT-PCR in the first round (using the HTBI primer set) targeted the TCR CDR3. TCRdb passed the multiplex PCR reads through MiXCR, listing each CDR3 protein once. The sample carries more than 500,000 distinct CDR3 sequences, roughly 46% recorded once. Source material: peripheral blood or thyroid tissue (not recorded which). These receptors were obtained from an adult woman with Graves' disease, either hyperthyroidism or ophthalmopathy (not recorded which).

This rearrangement joins TRBV7-9 to TRBJ2-7; D gene ambiguous. Germline V gives CDR1 SEHNR, CDR2 FQNEAQ (reference sequence). The CDR3 contains 12 residues. V lost 6 bases and J 7 bases, leaving 13 bases between the germline ends. Here the CDR3 DNA reads TGTGCCAGCAGTTCCCCCTCTAGGGAGCAGTACTTC. Encoded protein: CASSSPSREQYF.

The V call is TRBV6-1, the J call TRBJ2-7; the D is unclear. The CDR3 extends over 13 amino acids. Germline V lookup: CDR1 MNHNS, CDR2 SASEGT. The V and J ends lost 6 bases and 5 bases respectively, with 14 bases between them. CDR3 residues: CASSLPPRDEQYF. DNA of the CDR3: TGTGCCAGCAGCCTCCCCCCTAGGGACGAGCAGTACTTC.

This clonotype was observed many times. This chain links TRBV4-1 with TRBJ2-5, with TRBD2 matching over 7 bases. CDR1 and CDR2 (germline): MGHRA, YSYEKL. V lost 4 bases to trimming and J lost 5 bases; unmatched junction nucleotides: 7. This CDR3 comprises 14 residues. CDR3 in DNA: TGCGCCAGCAGCCGGGTCGGGGAGGGGGAGACCCAGTACTTC. This gives the protein CASSRVGEGETQYF.

This sequence joins TRBV7-2 and TRBJ2-5; 14 nucleotides line up with TRBD2. Germline lookup yields CDR1 SGHTA and CDR2 FQGNSA. CDR3 length: 18 amino acids. The V gene end was trimmed by 6 bases and the J gene end by 2 bases; junction bases not matched to a gene: 11. The CDR3 DNA follows: TGTGCCAGCAGGCGTACCGGGACTAGCGGGAGTGATCAAGAGACCCAGTACTTC. It specifies CASRRTGTSGSDQETQYF.

The J gene is TRBJ2-3, the V gene TRBV7-9; D possibly corresponds to TRBD2 (6 bases). Germline-derived CDR1 and CDR2 are SEHNR and FQNEAQ (reference sequence). This CDR3 region has 18 residues. The ends were cut back, 0 bases at V and 0 bases at J, with 16 bases in the middle. The CDR3 DNA is TGTGCCAGCAGCTTAGCGTACGGGGCGGGGCTGAGCACAGATACGCAGTATTTT. Translation: CASSLAYGAGLSTDTQYF. Using reference TRBV7-9 and TRBJ2-3 for the parts outside the CDR3, the full variable domain is DTGVSQNPRHKITKRGQNVTFRCDPISEHNRLYWYRQTLGQGPEFLTYFQNEAQLEKSRLLSDRFSAERPKGSFSTLEIQRTEQGDSAMYLCASSLAYGAGLSTDTQYFGPGTRLTVL.